These 17 T cell receptor beta chains were sequenced from one sample in a study of T cell clonality in common variable immunodeficiency (dated by TCRdb to between 2014 and 2016). Overall results and qualifications from the work: CVID TCRbeta sequences reportedly showed fewer deletions and N-nucleotide insertions and lacked highly modified clones with 13 or more V deletions.

Libraries came from the immunoSEQ multiplex PCR assay. In TCRdb, the immuneACCESS table is reduced to in-frame sequences with V and J assigned. These tables do not hold every clone; where another copy was compared, an unresolved V gene accounts for under half, and the others remain unexplained. This sample contains roughly 13,000 clones, none of which is a singleton. Together, the top ten hold 8.5% to 10% of the sample. No antigen has been assigned to these receptors. What was sequenced was peripheral blood mononuclear cells. Receptors were obtained from a human donor with common variable immunodeficiency.

As regards this clone: The DNA is left out, because the CDR3 cannot be placed on it with certainty; the CDR3 is given as TCRdb lists it. The chain has TRBV20-1 and TRBJ2-7; TRBD1, as called in the table, went unchecked against the DNA. The CDR3 has 15 residues if both end residues are counted. Looked up from germline, CDR1 is DFQATT and CDR2 is SNEGSKA (reference sequence). The CDR3 region is CSARGFRARDYEQYF.

This clone is classed as medium-sized. Read sequence stops 3 residues before the CDR3 end, and the germline J gene provides the missing end. The chain links TRBV12-3 or TRBV12-4 to TRBJ2-1; 12 nucleotides match TRBD2. V trimming: 6 bases; J trimming: 7 bases; junction bases outside the gene matches: 7. CDR3 length: 15 residues. The CDR3 is CASSPLLAGGNEQFF. CDR3 DNA (partial): TGTGCCAGCAGCCCCCTTCTAGCGGGGGGGAATGAG.

For this clone: Read sequence stops 3 residues before the CDR3 end, and the germline J gene provides the missing end. This chain uses TRBV2 with TRBJ2-3; 8 bases align to TRBD2. Losses at the gene ends were 5 bases for V and 0 bases for J; bases not matched to a gene: 13. CDR1 is SNHLY, CDR2 FYNNEI, per germline. CDR3 length: 18 amino acids. The CDR3 spells CASSTFLGLAPSTDTQYF. The covered CDR3 bases are TGTGCCAGCAGTACTTTCTTAGGACTAGCCCCTAGCACAGATACG.

Concerning this clone itself: The read is 3 residues too short to cover the CDR3 end, so that end is filled in from the germline J gene. The chain carries TRBV30 and TRBJ1-5; 12 bases agree with TRBD1. This CDR3 spans 17 amino acids. V shed 1 base and J 3 bases; nucleotides not matched to a gene: 7. Germline loops: CDR1 GTSNPN, CDR2 SVGIG (reference sequence). This CDR3 reads CAWSEGDRGLHNQPQHF. The CDR3 DNA, read in part, is TGTGCCTGGAGTGAAGGGGACAGGGGGCTCCACAATCAGCCC. Full variable domain (remainder filled in from reference TRBV30 and TRBJ1-5): SQTIHQWPATLVQPVGSPLSLECTVEGTSNPNLYWYRQAAGRGLQLLFYSVGIGQISSEVPQNLSASRPQDRQFILSSKKLLLSDSGFYLCAWSEGDRGLHNQPQHFGDGTRLSIL.

This clone was counted between two and nine times. The read falls 3 residues short of the CDR3 end, and the missing part is taken from the germline J gene. The V call is TRBV19, the J call TRBJ1-1; 10 bases agree with TRBD1. Germline V CDR1 and CDR2: LNHDA, SQIVND (reference sequence). The CDR3 loop spans 14 amino acids. V was clipped by 10 bases and J by 4 bases; unmatched bases: 9. The chain's CDR3 is CATTGGFIGTEAFF. The part of the CDR3 DNA that was read is TGTGCCACGACAGGGGGCTTTATCGGCACTGAA.

In the case of this clone: The read stops 3 residues short of the end of the CDR3; the missing end is completed from the germline J gene. The chain is built from TRBV7-9 and TRBJ2-7; either TRBD1 or TRBD2 may supply D (5 bases each). The CDR3 is made up of 15 amino acids. V was pared by 4 bases and J by 2 bases, with 15 bases between. CDR1 and CDR2 (germline): SEHNR, FQNEAQ (reference sequence). The sequenced CDR3 bases are TGTGCCAGCAGCTCGCTCCCGAGGGGAACCTACGAG. This encodes CASSSLPRGTYE. The complete CDR3 reads CASSSLPRGTYEQYF.

Notes on this clone: Mismatch with germline at one junction end may stem from a read error. The read terminates 3 residues ahead of where the CDR3 ends, so the germline J gene completes it. This sequence joins TRBV7-9 and TRBJ1-1, with no clear D. CDR3 length equals 14 residues. The germline gives CDR1 SEHNR, CDR2 FQNEAQ (reference sequence). The covered CDR3 bases are TGTGCCAGCAGCTTAGATCCGGGGAACGCTGAA. It encodes CASSLDPGNAE. The whole CDR3 is CASSLDPGNAEAFF.

Details on this clone: The read finishes 3 residues shy of the CDR3 end, and the germline J gene is used to complete it. The gene calls are TRBV30 and TRBJ1-2, with 10 bases that match TRBD1. V lost 2 bases to trimming and J lost 7 bases; unmatched junction nucleotides: 10. The CDR3 contains 15 residues. Germline V gene data show CDR1 as GTSNPN and CDR2 as SVGIG (reference sequence). CDR3 protein: CAWSFWTGGLGGYTF. CDR3 DNA, as far as it was read: TGTGCCTGGAGTTTTTGGACAGGGGGATTAGGTGGC.

This clone was observed a few times. From the germline J gene comes the end of the CDR3, since the read stops 3 residues before it. The rearrangement links TRBV7-9 to TRBJ2-5; unclear D gene. Trimming left V 3 bases short and J 1 base short, with 9 bases between. This CDR3 is 14 amino acids long. Germline-derived CDR1 and CDR2 are SEHNR and FQNEAQ (reference sequence). The CDR3 DNA, read in part, is TGTGCCAGCAGCTTCCCGTTGGCCCAAGAGACC. This gives the protein CASSFPLAQET. The whole CDR3 reads CASSFPLAQETQYF.

Notes on this clone: The missing CDR3 end, 3 residues past where the read stops, is filled in from the germline J gene. This chain links TRBV7-6 with TRBJ1-1; maybe TRBD1 (5 bases). The CDR3 contains 15 residues. Trimming took off 2 bases at V and 3 bases at J, with 13 bases between the two ends. The germline CDR1 and CDR2 sequences are SGHVS and FNYEAQ. CDR3 in amino acids: CASSLLAGWDTEAFF. The CDR3 DNA, read in part, is TGTGCCAGCAGCTTACTGGCAGGGTGGGACACTGAA. Filled out from reference TRBV7-6 and TRBJ1-1, the complete variable domain reads GAGVSQSPRYKVTKRGQDVALRCDPISGHVSLYWYRQALGQGPEFLTYFNYEAQQDKSGLPNDRFSAERPEGSISTLTIQRTEQRDSAMYRCASSLLAGWDTEAFFGQGTRLTVV.

This clone occurred a few times. Sequencing ends 3 residues short of the CDR3 end; the germline J gene provides the rest. The rearrangement joins TRBV7-2 to TRBJ2-2; TRBD1 aligns across 9 bases. V shed 5 bases and J 1 base; nucleotides not matched to a gene: 2. The CDR3 contains 15 residues. The germline V gene encodes CDR1 SGHTA and CDR2 FQGNSA. The covered CDR3 bases are TGTGCCAGCAGCCGACAGGGGGGGAACACCGGGGAG. Translation: CASSRQGGNTGE. Given in full, the CDR3 is CASSRQGGNTGELFF.

This clone was seen a handful of times. The observed sequence ends 3 residues before the CDR3 terminus, with the missing tail filled in from the germline J gene. The chain couples TRBV7-2 to TRBJ1-5; D may be TRBD1 (6 bases). V was shortened by 0 bases and J by 3 bases, with 9 bases between the two germline ends. Germline-derived CDR1 and CDR2 are SGHTA and FQGNSA. This CDR3 contains 15 residues. The CDR3 reads CASSLAPGANQPQHF. The part of the CDR3 DNA that was read is TGTGCCAGCAGCTTAGCGCCAGGGGCCAATCAGCCC.

For this clone: Read coverage stops 3 residues before the CDR3 terminus; the germline J gene supplies the remainder. V is TRBV5-1 and J is TRBJ2-7; 8 bases map to TRBD1. Per germline, CDR1 SGHRS and CDR2 YFSETQ. V lost 2 bases to trimming and J lost 3 bases; unmatched junction nucleotides: 7. The CDR3 totals 15 residues. The CDR3 is CASSFPDRVIYEQYF. CDR3 DNA (partial): TGCGCCAGCAGCTTTCCGGACAGGGTAATCTACGAG. The full variable domain, its missing parts supplied by reference TRBV5-1 and TRBJ2-7, is KAGVTQTPRYLIKTRGQQVTLSCSPISGHRSVSWYQQTPGQGLQFLFEYFSETQRNKGNFPGRFSGRQFSNSRSEMNVSTLELGDSALYLCASSFPDRVIYEQYFGPGTRLTVT.

On this clone: Read sequence stops 3 residues before the CDR3 end, and the germline J gene provides the missing end. The chain couples TRBV5-6 to TRBJ2-5, with 10 positions matching TRBD1. Germline CDR1 is SGHDT and CDR2 is YYEEEE. V gave up 1 base and J gave up 4 bases; unmatched junction bases: 1. The length of the CDR3 is 14 residues. The CDR3 spells CASSLRDRGETQYF. Incomplete CDR3 DNA: TGTGCCAGCAGCTTGAGGGACAGGGGAGAGACC. Full variable domain (remainder filled in from reference TRBV5-6 and TRBJ2-5): DAGVTQSPTHLIKTRGQQVTLRCSPKSGHDTVSWYQQALGQGPQFIFQYYEEEERQRGNFPDRFSGHQFPNYSSELNVNALLLGDSALYLCASSLRDRGETQYFGPGTRLLVL.

This clone occurred a few times. The read finishes 3 residues shy of the CDR3 end, and the germline J gene is used to complete it. The chain recombines TRBV18 with TRBJ2-3, with 14 bases matching TRBD2. V trimming: 0 bases; J trimming: 3 bases; junction bases outside the gene matches: 5. The germline CDR1 and CDR2 sequences are KGHSH and LQKENI. The CDR3 runs 18 residues. CDR3 DNA (partial): TGTGCCAGCTCACCACCGGGACTAGCGGGGGAAGAGACAGATACG. Protein sequence: CASSPPGLAGEETDT. The full CDR3 is CASSPPGLAGEETDTQYF.

As concerns this clone: The CDR3 end lies 3 residues beyond the end of the read and is filled in from the germline J gene. This chain connects TRBV6-2 or TRBV6-3 to TRBJ1-6; TRBD1 is a possible D gene (6 bases). The CDR3 has 14 residues. Trimming stripped 2 bases from V and 10 bases from J, with 12 bases between. Germline V CDR1 and CDR2: MNHEY, SVGEGT. The CDR3 sequence: CASSYPQGSSPLHF. The CDR3 DNA, read in part, is TGTGCCAGCAGTTACCCACAGGGATCATCACCC.

There are a few counts of this clone. The sequence runs out 3 residues before the end of the CDR3; the remainder is reconstructed from the germline J gene. The V and J genes are TRBV18 and TRBJ1-1; perhaps TRBD1 as D (5 bases). The CDR3 runs 15 residues. In germline, CDR1 is KGHSH, CDR2 LQKENI. V was pared by 0 bases and J by 4 bases, with 12 bases between. CDR3 sequence: CASSPPKVGATEAFF. The DNA read from the CDR3 is TGTGCCAGCTCACCACCCAAGGTAGGGGCCACTGAA. Looking up the rest from reference TRBV18 and TRBJ1-1 gives the full variable domain: NAGVMQNPRHLVRRRGQEARLRCSPMKGHSHVYWYRQLPEEGLKFMVYLQKENIIDESGMPKERFSAEFPKEGPSILRIQQVVRGDSAAYFCASSPPKVGATEAFFGQGTRLTVV.